A selection of T cell receptor beta chains follows, all from one sample in a study of radiotherapy plus CTLA-4 blockade in lung cancer. The protocol was immunoSEQ multiplex PCR, while the TCRdb copy is restricted to in-frame clones and leaves out a portion. The sample records roughly 100,000 clones, roughly 80% being singletons. The material was peripheral blood, obtained from a patient treated with radiotherapy plus ipilimumab. The origin of the receptors is a human donor with non-small cell lung cancer that progressed on radiotherapy plus ipilimumab. The CDR3 runs from the conserved cysteine through the conserved F or W. The order of the fields is V gene, D gene, CDR3 length, clone size, J gene, CDR3 DNA, CDR3 protein. The D gene is left open where the match is weak. Where a row states a size, it is once, few, many or the class of an expanded clone; other rows omit it.

V: TRBV19
D: -
length: 15
size: -
J: TRBJ2-7
DNA: TGTGCCAGTAGTAGCGAGTATGCCCACTCCTACGAGCAGTACTTC
CDR3: CASSSEYAHSYEQYF

V: TRBV30
D: -
length: 13
size: once
J: TRBJ1-1
DNA: TGTGCCTGGAGAGGCTCCATGAACACTGAAGCTTTCTTT
CDR3: CAWRGSMNTEAFF

V: TRBV28
D: -
length: 15
size: -
J: TRBJ2-1
DNA: TGTGCCAGCAGTCCCCCCGGGACTGACTACAATGAGCAGTTCTTC
CDR3: CASSPPGTDYNEQFF

V: TRBV5-6
D: -
length: 12
size: -
J: TRBJ2-3
DNA: TGTGCCAGCAGCTTCGGCACAGATACGCAGTATTTT
CDR3: CASSFGTDTQYF

V: TRBV7-6
D: TRBD2
length: 14
size: -
J: TRBJ2-5
DNA: TGTGCCAGCAGTTCTAGCGGGAGTAGAGAGACCCAGTACTTC
CDR3: CASSSSGSRETQYF

V: TRBV29-1
D: -
length: 14
size: -
J: TRBJ2-7
DNA: TGCAGCGTTGAGGGGGCCAGGGGGGACCACGAGCAGTACTTC
CDR3: CSVEGARGDHEQYF

V: TRBV25-1
D: TRBD1
length: 14
size: -
J: TRBJ1-2
DNA: TGTGCCAGCAGGGAGACAGGGGCCCTCGGCGGCTACACCTTC
CDR3: CASRETGALGGYTF

V: TRBV28
D: -
length: 14
size: -
J: TRBJ2-5
DNA: TGTGCCAGCAGTTTTTTTCGGGGGAGGGAGACCCAGTACTTC
CDR3: CASSFFRGRETQYF

V: TRBV28
D: TRBD2
length: 15
size: -
J: TRBJ2-1
DNA: TGTGCCAGCAGTAAACTAGCGGTAGCCTACAATGAGCAGTTCTTC
CDR3: CASSKLAVAYNEQFF

V: TRBV9
D: -
length: 16
size: -
J: TRBJ1-4
DNA: TGTGCCAGCAGCGTAGGGGTCCGGGAGGGGGATGAAAAACTGTTTTTT
CDR3: CASSVGVREGDEKLFF

V: TRBV4-1
D: -
length: 15
size: once
J: TRBJ2-3
DNA: TGCGCCAGCAGCCAAGGGGTTGTCGGCACAGATACGCAGTATTTT
CDR3: CASSQGVVGTDTQYF

V: TRBV5-8
D: -
length: 18
size: -
J: TRBJ2-6
DNA: TGTGCCAGCAGATTTTGTCATCCACACAAAAGTCGGGCCAACGTCCTGACTTTC
CDR3: CASRFCHPHKSRANVLTF

V: TRBV7-9
D: TRBD1
length: 15
size: -
J: TRBJ1-1
DNA: TGTGCCAGCAGCCTCGAGACAGGGGGTTTGACTGAAGCTTTCTTT
CDR3: CASSLETGGLTEAFF

V: TRBV19
D: -
length: 14
size: -
J: TRBJ2-1
DNA: TGTGCCAGTAGTATAAGCTTGCCCTCGGGGGAGCAGTTCTTC
CDR3: CASSISLPSGEQFF

V: TRBV10-3
D: -
length: 16
size: once
J: TRBJ1-4
DNA: TGTGCCATCAGTGATCGGGCAGTAGCTAATGAAGGAAAACTGTTTTTT
CDR3: CAISDRAVANEGKLFF

V: TRBV9
D: TRBD2
length: 15
size: few
J: TRBJ2-5
DNA: TGTGCCAGCAGCGTCGGGACTAGCGGGAGGGAGACCCAGTACTTC
CDR3: CASSVGTSGRETQYF

V: TRBV27
D: -
length: 16
size: -
J: TRBJ1-5
DNA: TGTGCCAGCAGTTTAAGTTTCGCAGCAAGCAATCAGCCCCAGCATTTT
CDR3: CASSLSFAASNQPQHF

V: TRBV30
D: -
length: 14
size: -
J: TRBJ2-1
DNA: TGTGCCTGGAGCTATAGGGGAACCTACAATGAGCAGTTCTTC
CDR3: CAWSYRGTYNEQFF

V: TRBV14
D: -
length: 14
size: -
J: TRBJ1-3
DNA: TGTGCCAGCAGCCAGGGTAGCTCTGGAAACACCATATATTTT
CDR3: CASSQGSSGNTIYF

V: TRBV10-1
D: TRBD1
length: 14
size: -
J: TRBJ2-1
DNA: TGCGCCAGCAGTGAGTCTAGACAGGGCAATGAGCAGTTCTTC
CDR3: CASSESRQGNEQFF

V: TRBV7-7
D: TRBD2
length: 14
size: few
J: TRBJ2-1
DNA: TGTGCTAGCAGCTTGGCGGGAGGGCCCAATGAGCAGTTCTTC
CDR3: CASSLAGGPNEQFF

V: TRBV28
D: -
length: 16
size: -
J: TRBJ1-2
DNA: TGTGCCAGCACTACCGCGGGGAGGGGGGCTAACTATGGCTACACCTTC
CDR3: CASTTAGRGANYGYTF

V: TRBV6-1
D: -
length: 15
size: few
J: TRBJ2-3
DNA: TGTGCCAGCAGTGAGTTAAGCTGGGTCACAGATACGCAGTATTTT
CDR3: CASSELSWVTDTQYF

V: TRBV2
D: -
length: 11
size: -
J: TRBJ1-5
DNA: TGTGCCAGCAGCAGGGGACAGCCCCAGCATTTT
CDR3: CASSRGQPQHF

V: TRBV19
D: TRBD1
length: 15
size: once
J: TRBJ2-7
DNA: TGTGCCAGTAGTAAACCGGGACAGGGATACTACGAGCAGTACTTC
CDR3: CASSKPGQGYYEQYF

V: TRBV20-1
D: -
length: 11
size: -
J: TRBJ2-7
DNA: TGCAGTGCTAGACTCGAGGACGAGCAGTACTTC
CDR3: CSARLEDEQYF

V: TRBV6-1
D: -
length: 14
size: -
J: TRBJ2-7
DNA: TGTGCCAGCACCCAACTAGGCCCGGCCTACGAGCAGTACTTC
CDR3: CASTQLGPAYEQYF

V: TRBV9
D: -
length: 16
size: -
J: TRBJ2-2
DNA: TGTGCCAGCAGCGTTGGAGAGGGGGTGCACACCGGGGAGCTGTTTTTT
CDR3: CASSVGEGVHTGELFF

V: TRBV5-1
D: TRBD1
length: 14
size: -
J: TRBJ2-3
DNA: TGCGCCACCAGGGGACAGGGGGCTACAGATACGCAGTATTTT
CDR3: CATRGQGATDTQYF

V: TRBV4-1
D: TRBD1
length: 18
size: -
J: TRBJ2-2
DNA: TGCGCCAGCAGCTTAAAAACGGGACAGGGGATGAACACCGGGGAGCTGTTTTTT
CDR3: CASSLKTGQGMNTGELFF

V: TRBV19
D: TRBD1
length: 14
size: few
J: TRBJ1-2
DNA: TGTGCCAGTAGCCCCCGACAGGGAGTTCGCGGCTACACCTTC
CDR3: CASSPRQGVRGYTF

V: TRBV5-1
D: TRBD1
length: 13
size: -
J: TRBJ2-4
DNA: TGCGCCAGCAGCATCCGACAGGGAAACATTCAGTACTTC
CDR3: CASSIRQGNIQYF

V: TRBV7-9
D: -
length: 13
size: -
J: TRBJ2-2
DNA: TGTGCCAGCAGCTTATTGGGCGACCGGGAGCTGTTTTTT
CDR3: CASSLLGDRELFF

V: TRBV5-1
D: TRBD2
length: 15
size: -
J: TRBJ2-5
DNA: TGCGCCAGCAGCTTGACAGCGGGAGTTCAAGAGACCCAGTACTTC
CDR3: CASSLTAGVQETQYF

V: TRBV5-1
D: -
length: 13
size: -
J: TRBJ2-3
DNA: TGCGCCAGCAGCGGGACACGCACAGATACGCAGTATTTT
CDR3: CASSGTRTDTQYF

V: TRBV5-1
D: TRBD2
length: 14
size: -
J: TRBJ2-3
DNA: TGCGCCAGCAGCGAGAGCGGGACGAAAGATACGCAGTATTTT
CDR3: CASSESGTKDTQYF

V: TRBV6-4
D: -
length: 14
size: -
J: TRBJ2-3
DNA: TGTGCCAGCAGTGACAGGGGCGGATCGGATACGCAGTATTTT
CDR3: CASSDRGGSDTQYF

V: TRBV7-3
D: -
length: 13
size: once
J: TRBJ2-1
DNA: TGTGCCAGCAGCCTTGGACGGCACAATGAGCAGTTCTTC
CDR3: CASSLGRHNEQFF

V: TRBV9
D: TRBD1
length: 17
size: -
J: TRBJ1-3
DNA: TGTGCCAGCAGCGCTTCCACAGGGGGCGACTCTGGAAACACCATATATTTT
CDR3: CASSASTGGDSGNTIYF

V: TRBV6-1
D: TRBD1
length: 12
size: -
J: TRBJ1-2
DNA: TGTGCCAGCAGGACAGGGGATTATGGCTACACCTTC
CDR3: CASRTGDYGYTF

V: TRBV10-2
D: TRBD1
length: 14
size: -
J: TRBJ1-1
DNA: TGCGCCAGCAGGCTACAGGGGGTGAACACTGAAGCTTTCTTT
CDR3: CASRLQGVNTEAFF

V: TRBV7-2
D: -
length: 15
size: -
J: TRBJ2-7
DNA: TGTGCCAGCAGCTTAGCACGGCCGCGGGACTACGAGCAGTACTTC
CDR3: CASSLARPRDYEQYF

V: TRBV5-1
D: -
length: 18
size: -
J: TRBJ1-3
DNA: TGCGCCAGCAGCCTAGAGGGACGGCCAAACTACTCTGGAAACACCATATATTTT
CDR3: CASSLEGRPNYSGNTIYF

V: TRBV7-9
D: -
length: 15
size: -
J: TRBJ2-2
DNA: TGTGCCAGCAGCTTAGAAACCCCGTCGACCGGGGAGCTGTTTTTT
CDR3: CASSLETPSTGELFF